Shown below are 20 T cell receptor beta chains from a single sample sequenced in a study of shared clonotypes between healthy human individuals (dated by TCRdb to about 2020). The library came from the immunoSEQ multiplex PCR assay. TCRdb took this table from immuneACCESS and kept in-frame rearrangements with V and J called. Such tables lack part of the clones; where checked against another copy, unresolved V genes explain under half of the gap, and the rest is unexplained. The sample yields about a million clones; roughly 77% were counted once. 0.89% of the sample is held by the ten biggest clonotypes. Sequencing was performed on memory CD4+ T cells from PBMCs. This sample's cell subset or site label indicates: CD45RA-negative fraction. Receptor source: a young man in good health. Some clones in this sample may be carry-over from other donors' samples.

The rearrangement joins TRBV20-1 to TRBJ2-3, with TRBD2 as a possible D gene (5 bases). From germline, CDR1 is DFQATT and CDR2 SNEGSKA (reference sequence). The CDR3 spans 11 residues. V lost 6 bases, J lost 7 bases, and 11 bases lay in between. CDR3 nucleotide sequence: TGCAGTGCCACGAGGGCAAATACGCAGTATTTT. It is translated as CSATRANTQYF.

The V and J genes are TRBV28 and TRBJ1-2; perhaps TRBD1 as D (5 bases). The CDR3 is 14 amino acids. With 5 bases removed from V and 6 bases from J, the gap between germline ends came to 16 bases. Looked up from germline, CDR1 is MDHEN and CDR2 is SYDVKM. The CDR3: CASSQPDRGHGYTF. CDR3 nucleotides: TGTGCCAGCAGTCAACCCGACCGGGGCCATGGCTACACCTTC.

The chain recombines TRBV7-6 with TRBJ2-7, with D perhaps matching TRBD1 or TRBD2 (5 bases each). Per germline, CDR1 SGHVS and CDR2 FNYEAQ. Deletions cut 1 base from V and 4 bases from J, with 11 bases between. The CDR3 contains 14 residues. CDR3 sequence (DNA): TGTGCCAGCAGCTTAGGTGGGACCAGTTACGAGCAGTACTTC. Its protein product is CASSLGGTSYEQYF.

The rearrangement uses TRBV27 and TRBJ2-7; 7 positions agree with TRBD1. V lost 4 bases to trimming and J lost 2 bases; unmatched junction nucleotides: 8. Germline-derived CDR1 and CDR2 are MNHEY and SMNVEV (reference sequence). This CDR3 comprises 15 residues. CDR3 sequence: CASSSPGQFAYEQYF. CDR3 nucleotides: TGTGCCAGCAGTTCTCCGGGACAGTTTGCCTACGAGCAGTACTTC.

The CDR3 reads CASSLGRQGAKGDTQYF. The DNA of the CDR3 is TGTGCCAGTAGTTTAGGGAGACAGGGGGCTAAAGGAGATACGCAGTATTTT. This rearrangement joins TRBV19 to TRBJ2-3; 10 bases are a match to TRBD1. Looked up from germline, CDR1 is LNHDA and CDR2 is SQIVND (reference sequence). V shed 5 bases and J 5 bases; nucleotides not matched to a gene: 13. This CDR3 comprises 17 residues.

This clone has more than one count but fewer than ten. The chain recombines TRBV28 with TRBJ1-5; D gene uncertain. The germline V gene has CDR1 MDHEN and CDR2 SYDVKM. Trimming took 4 bases from V and 9 from J, leaving 10 bases between them. The CDR3 consists of 12 residues. The CDR3 sequence: CASSWPTTPQHF. As DNA, the CDR3 is TGTGCCAGCAGTTGGCCCACGACGCCCCAGCATTTT. Using reference TRBV28 and TRBJ1-5 for the parts outside the CDR3, the full variable domain is DVKVTQSSRYLVKRTGEKVFLECVQDMDHENMFWYRQDPGLGLRLIYFSYDVKMKEKGDIPEGYSVSREKKERFSLILESASTNQTSMYLCASSWPTTPQHFGDGTRLSIL.

In regard to this clone: A far larger clone is one base from this, pointing to a likely read error. Other nucleotide sequences in the sample specify the same CDR3. The V call is TRBV7-8, the J call TRBJ2-5; D not certain. The CDR3 length is 15 residues. Germline CDR1 reads SGHVS; CDR2 reads FQNEAQ. V lost 6 bases, J lost 11 bases, and 25 bases lay in between. DNA for the CDR3: TGTGCCAGCAGTTTCCTCCGCTACTCACCCTATGAGCAGTACTTC. It encodes CASSFLRYSPYEQYF.

Regarding this clone: A much larger clone sits a single nucleotide away, making a read error possible. This rearrangement joins TRBV6-5 to TRBJ1-5; possibly TRBD1 for D (5 bases). V was shortened by 6 bases and J by 0 bases, with 6 bases between the two germline ends. Germline V CDR1 and CDR2: MNHEY, SVGAGI. The CDR3 is 13 amino acids. The CDR3 protein is CASRQDSNQPQHF. CDR3 coding DNA: TGTGCCAGCAGACAGGATAGCAATCAGCCCCAGCATTTT.

The V and J genes are TRBV6-1 and TRBJ2-7; D may be TRBD1 (7 bases). The V end was cut by 2 bases, the J end by 4 bases, with 15 bases between. Germline V gives CDR1 MNHNS, CDR2 SASEGT. This CDR3 has 15 residues. This CDR3 reads CASSEWSGGSYEQYF. The DNA for the CDR3 is TGTGCCAGCAGTGAATGGTCAGGGGGGTCTTACGAGCAGTACTTC.

As concerns this clone: A single base separates this from a much larger clone, so it may be a read error. The chain links TRBV5-8 to TRBJ2-7, with TRBD1 as a possible D gene (6 bases). Germline V gene data show CDR1 as SGHTS and CDR2 as YDEGEE. The CDR3 length is 12 residues. The ends were cut back, 4 bases at V and 4 bases at J, with 9 bases in the middle. This chain's CDR3 is CASSPGQYEQYF. DNA of the CDR3: TGTGCCAGCAGCCCCGGACAGTACGAGCAGTACTTC.

This clone is a singleton in its sample. V is TRBV6-6 and J is TRBJ1-2; D remains ambiguous. V was trimmed by 9 bases and J by 7 bases, leaving 9 bases between them. Germline lookup yields CDR1 MNHNY and CDR2 SVGAGI (reference sequence). The CDR3 sequence is 10 residues long. The CDR3 bases are TGTGCCAGTGGGGAGAGTGGCTACACCTTC. This translates into CASGESGYTF.

This clone was detected many times. The chain links TRBV5-1 to TRBJ2-1; unclear D gene. The CDR3 has 15 residues. The ends were cut back, 3 bases at V and 9 bases at J, with 19 bases in the middle. Per germline, CDR1 SGHRS and CDR2 YFSETQ. CDR3 DNA: TGCGCCAGCAGCTGGCACTTAACCCCAGTGGGTGAGCAGTTCTTC. Translating gives CASSWHLTPVGEQFF. Full variable domain (outside the CDR3, taken from reference TRBV5-1 and TRBJ2-1): KAGVTQTPRYLIKTRGQQVTLSCSPISGHRSVSWYQQTPGQGLQFLFEYFSETQRNKGNFPGRFSGRQFSNSRSEMNVSTLELGDSALYLCASSWHLTPVGEQFFGPGTRLTVL.

The chain carries TRBV7-2 and TRBJ2-4; D is tentatively TRBD1 or TRBD2 (5 bases each). CDR1 is SGHTA, CDR2 FQGNSA, per germline. There are 15 residues in the CDR3. V lost 2 bases to trimming and J lost 6 bases, with 14 bases between them. The CDR3 nucleotides read TGTGCCAGCAGCTTACTACAGACTGGGGGAAACATTCAGTACTTC. Translated, it gives CASSLLQTGGNIQYF.

This chain uses TRBV11-2 with TRBJ2-3; 7 positions agree with TRBD2. V was pared by 6 bases and J by 6 bases, with 9 bases of the junction left unmatched. The CDR3 loop spans 14 amino acids. CDR1 SGHAT and CDR2 FQNNGV come from the germline V gene. CDR3 sequence (DNA): TGTGCCAGCAGTACTCGACTAGCTCCGGATACGCAGTATTTT. Encoded protein: CASSTRLAPDTQYF.

This clone was counted once. The chain joins TRBV7-2 to TRBJ2-6, with a possible D match to TRBD2 (6 bases). Trimming shortened V by 4 bases and J by 0 bases, and 16 bases separated the two germline ends. The CDR3 consists of 18 residues. Germline V gives CDR1 SGHTA, CDR2 FQGNSA. CDR3 nucleotide sequence: TGTGCCAGCAGCTCGGGACTCCTACTTAGCTCTGGGGCCAACGTCCTGACTTTC. This sequence encodes CASSSGLLLSSGANVLTF.

This clone was seen just once. The chain has TRBV7-3 and TRBJ2-1, with 10 bases fitting TRBD2. The germline gives CDR1 SGHTA, CDR2 FQGTGA. V lost 4 bases and J lost 2; bases outside the gene matches: 5. This CDR3 is 16 amino acids long. CDR3 sequence: CASSSRTSGAYNEQFF. CDR3 nucleotide sequence: TGTGCCAGCAGCTCAAGGACTAGCGGAGCCTACAATGAGCAGTTCTTC.

V gene TRBV18 combines with J gene TRBJ1-2, with 9 bases fitting TRBD1. Germline CDR1 KGHSH, CDR2 LQKENI. With V trimmed by 4 bases and J by 10 bases, 7 bases remained unmatched. This CDR3 has 13 amino acids. The chain's CDR3 is CASSRTGDNDYTF. In nucleotides, the CDR3 is TGTGCCAGCTCACGGACAGGGGATAATGACTACACCTTC.

Turning to this clone: This sequence may be a read error, since a much larger clone differs from it by one base. This sample also contains other DNA sequences that code for the same CDR3. The CDR3 protein is CASSLGEGNTEAFF. The DNA of the CDR3 is TGCGCCAGCAGCTTGGGTGAAGGGAACACTGAAGCTTTCTTT. This chain connects TRBV5-1 to TRBJ1-1; D unclear. V shed 0 bases and J shed 1 base, with 7 bases lying between them. CDR3 length: 14 residues. The germline gives CDR1 SGHRS, CDR2 YFSETQ.

This clone was recorded a few times. This CDR3 is also generated by other DNA sequences in the sample. This sequence joins TRBV19 and TRBJ2-5; D gene ambiguous. The CDR3 is 13 residues long. Germline values: CDR1 LNHDA, CDR2 SQIVND (reference sequence). Trimming cost V 3 bases and J 5 bases, with 10 bases left between them. CDR3 protein: CASSIGNLETQYF. For the CDR3, the DNA is TGTGCCAGTAGTATCGGCAACCTGGAGACCCAGTACTTC.

This clone was observed a few times. The gene calls are TRBV28 and TRBJ2-7; 10 bases align to TRBD1. CDR3 length equals 15 residues. V gave up 4 bases and J gave up 2 bases; unmatched junction bases: 5. Germline assignment: CDR1 MDHEN and CDR2 SYDVKM. The CDR3 DNA sequence: TGTGCCAGCAGTTCCCCCGGGACAGGGGCCTACGAGCAGTACTTC. It is translated as CASSSPGTGAYEQYF.